This T cell receptor (beta chain) was captured by sequencing in a study of shared clonotypes between healthy human individuals (TCRdb year 2020). Regarding the study in general: A few men and a couple of women, aged 18 to 49 years, made up the cohort. To increase sequencing depth and limit assay-specific biases, different laboratories used diverse techniques to prepare libraries and sequence TCR repertoires. Each donor's leukapheresis produced roughly between roughly 0.85 and 10 billion PBMCs. Blood TCR repertoires of about five healthy adults were deeply sequenced to estimate repertoire size and the extent of clonotype sharing between individuals. Per donor, three plates each were used for CD4 naive and CD4 memory, two for CD8 naive, and one for CD8 memory. General study outcomes and caveats: Compared with non-shared clonotypes, clonotypes shared by all four sorted-subset donors had higher generation probabilities. Estimated clonotype richness was generally larger for naive than for memory subsets. The small number of donors limited the genetic and exposure-history diversity represented. Across a few donors, about 5.2% of naive CD4, around 3.5% of naive CD8, under 2.5% of memory CD4, and under 0.45% of memory CD8 clonotypes were shared. Rarefaction of sorted-subset datasets indicated incomplete sequencing despite the large sequencing depth. Based on pairwise subsampling, the degree of clonotype sharing among donors was expected to be affected by sequencing depth. Sampling was restricted to blood, and TCR repertoires in tissue are likely to differ from TCR repertoires in blood.

Healthy HIV-negative adults with no recently reported acute infections or vaccinations were included as donors. Only Caucasian adults living in Nashville, Tennessee, USA were represented among the donors. CD4+ T cells were enriched by magnetic negative selection; naive cells were then positively selected on CD45RA, and the negative fraction formed the memory subset. After blood collection by leukapheresis, PBMCs were isolated using Ficoll-Histopaque density gradient centrifugation and then cryopreserved in the vapor phase of liquid nitrogen. Analytical flow cytometry was used to check the purity and quantity of every magnetically sorted T cell population. Each sorted fraction had its genomic DNA isolated and then quantified by UV absorbance on a Nanodrop 2000c. Points on this clone: The specificity of this receptor is unknown. No much larger clonotype is one base removed from it; base qualities were not supplied.

Ends trimmed: V by 6 bases, J by 5 bases; bases unmatched to a gene: 17. From its cysteine to its phenylalanine, the CDR3 spans 18 amino acids. The DNA shown is the 54-base CDR3, in frame from base 1. Via the germline V gene, CDR1 is SNHLY and CDR2 FYNNEI. TCR CDR3 regions were amplified from genomic DNA by multiplex PCR using the deep immunoSEQ assay. Extracted genomic DNA from each cell subset was spread evenly across all wells of several immunoSEQ 96-well plates, with each plate serving as a replicate. For sorted subsets, 150 to 250 ng genomic DNA, equal to 25,000 to 35,000 T cell genomes, was loaded into each replicate PCR. The purified libraries were quantified using a Qubit 3.0 fluorometer, sized with a Bioanalyzer 2100, and then quantified again using the KAPA Library Quantification kit. Each immunoSEQ 96-well plate was sequenced on its own single-read 150-cycle Illumina NextSeq 550 flow cell. For the original study's pipeline: Because the immunoSEQ output included only junctional sequences and no quality scores, the filtering could not be the same as the filtering used for full-length reads. To assign V/J genes and CDR3, sequences were annotated using PyIR, a Python wrapper for IgBLAST v1.9, with IMGT germline references. Any read was removed if the V/J assignment was weak (E-value above 1e-6), the CDR3 was missing, or the read contained stop codons, out-of-frame junctions, or ambiguous translated residues. V3J clonotypes were defined as sequences sharing the same inferred V gene, J gene, and CDR3 amino acid sequence. Percentage overlap between repertoires was calculated by dividing the number of shared unique clonotypes by the size of the smaller repertoire. Repertoire richness was assessed with RTK rarefaction, the Chao1 estimator, and Recon v2.1 estimates of unobserved clonotypes. For all TCRbeta clonotypes obtained by the gDNA method from several donors, generation probabilities were computed with OLGA. The table was pulled from immuneACCESS by TCRdb, which kept in-frame rearrangements only. Such tables lose some clones; where checked, under half of the loss comes from unresolved V genes, and the rest has no known cause. The V and J calls and clone size come from that table; D and trimming were worked out from the DNA. Counted in this sample were approximately 1,500,000 clones; around 97% of them appeared once. Roughly 1.2% of the sample is taken by the ten largest.

Material: naive CD4+ T cells sorted from blood. The label giving this sample's cell subset or site can be read as: CD45RA+ positively selected. The V and J segments used are TRBV2 and TRBJ2-7, with 12 junctional bases fitting TRBD1. The sequence came from a man aged 30-40 years in good health. This receptor has the CDR3 CASSRYSPAGQGAHEQYF. The DNA reads as follows: TGTGCCAGCAGCCGCTACTCCCCCGCGGGACAGGGGGCCCACGAGCAGTACTTC.